Listed here are 32 T cell receptor beta chains from one sample, sequenced in a study of blood T cell repertoires in COVID-19. Sequenced by immunoSEQ multiplex PCR; TCRdb stores in-frame clones only, minus some. Here the sample spans a few hundred thousand clones, roughly 82% being singletons. Sequences were obtained from peripheral blood. The receptors originated from a man aged 35 to 55 who had recovered from COVID-19.

V is TRBV2 and J is TRBJ1-5; D remains unclear. The CDR3 extends over 14 amino acids. Trimming took off 3 bases at V and 4 bases at J, with 10 bases between the two ends. Germline loops: CDR1 SNHLY, CDR2 FYNNEI. This CDR3 reads CASSERGWNQPQHF. The CDR3 DNA follows: TGTGCCAGCAGTGAGCGGGGATGGAATCAGCCCCAGCATTTT. Filled out from reference TRBV2 and TRBJ1-5, the complete variable domain reads EPEVTQTPSHQVTQMGQEVILRCVPISNHLYFYWYRQILGQKVEFLVSFYNNEISEKSEIFDDQFSVERPDGSNFTLKIRSTKLEDSAMYFCASSERGWNQPQHFGDGTRLSIL.

This clone has a handful of counts. The chain employs TRBV18 and TRBJ2-7; 7 bases align to TRBD1. Unmatched junction bases numbered 11, after V lost 3 bases and J lost 3 bases. Germline-derived CDR1 and CDR2 are KGHSH and LQKENI. The length of the CDR3 is 16 residues. CDR3: CASSPLGAGGGYEQYF. The CDR3 nucleotides read TGTGCCAGCTCACCTCTAGGGGCAGGGGGTGGCTACGAGCAGTACTTC.

The genes are TRBV5-6 and TRBJ1-1, with TRBD1 identical over 10 bases. V gave up 4 bases and J gave up 1 base; unmatched junction bases: 10. This CDR3 has 17 amino acids. CDR1 is SGHDT and CDR2 is YYEEEE in the germline V gene. The CDR3 loop is CASSRWGQGTPNTEAFF. For the CDR3, the DNA is TGTGCCAGCAGCCGATGGGGACAGGGGACGCCGAACACTGAAGCTTTCTTT.

CDR3 region: CASSLAGTSYEQYF. CDR3 in DNA: TGTGCCAGCAGCTTAGCCGGGACATCTTACGAGCAGTACTTC. V usage is TRBV7-2 and J usage is TRBJ2-7; D is perhaps TRBD1 (6 bases). Between the trimmed V and J ends, which lost 0 bases and 4 bases, there was a span of 10 bases. CDR1 is SGHTA and CDR2 is FQGNSA in the germline V gene. The CDR3 runs to 14 residues.

This sequence joins TRBV13 and TRBJ2-1, with D perhaps TRBD1 (5 bases). V lost 2 bases and J lost 6, with 5 bases in between. CDR1 and CDR2 (germline): PRHDT, FYEKMQ (reference sequence). CDR3 length: 12 amino acids. The CDR3 here is CASSLQGNEQFF. The CDR3 nucleotides read TGTGCCAGCAGCTTACAGGGCAATGAGCAGTTCTTC.

The genes are TRBV6-5 and TRBJ1-2; D unresolved. Germline V gene sequence: CDR1 MNHEY, CDR2 SVGAGI. The length of the CDR3 is 13 residues. With 7 bases removed from V and 1 base from J, the gap between germline ends came to 10 bases. CDR3 amino acids: CASTRSLNYGYTF. Written as DNA, the CDR3 is TGTGCCAGCACGCGCTCCCTTAACTATGGCTACACCTTC.

The chain links TRBV7-9 to TRBJ1-2; TRBD1 matches 7 bases. Germline V gene data show CDR1 as SEHNR and CDR2 as FQNEAQ (reference sequence). The V gene end was trimmed by 4 bases and the J gene end by 0 bases; junction bases not matched to a gene: 2. CDR3 length equals 14 residues. The CDR3 loop is CASSSTGANYGYTF. Here the CDR3 DNA reads TGTGCCAGCAGCTCAACAGGGGCTAACTATGGCTACACCTTC.

V and J are TRBV3-1 (or the pseudogene TRBV3-2) and TRBJ2-7, with TRBD1 as a possible D gene (6 bases). V was cut by 4 bases and J by 0 bases, with 13 bases left in between. This CDR3 has 15 residues. Germline-derived CDR1 and CDR2 are LGHDT and YNNKEL (reference sequence). The CDR3: CASSPRTAHSYEQYF. The CDR3 DNA follows: TGTGCCAGCAGCCCAAGGACAGCTCACTCCTACGAGCAGTACTTC.

The chain couples TRBV2 to TRBJ1-1; 7 nucleotides line up with TRBD1. Trimming at V came to 6 bases and at J to 1 base, leaving 2 bases not matched to a gene. This CDR3 spans 13 amino acids. In germline, CDR1 is SNHLY, CDR2 FYNNEI. The CDR3 DNA is TGTGCCAGCAGGGGGGACAGGAACACTGAAGCTTTCTTT. It encodes CASRGDRNTEAFF.

This clone was picked up a small number of times. This sequence joins TRBV4-1 and TRBJ1-2; 7 bases fit TRBD1. J lost 3 bases, V lost 0 bases, and 10 bases had no gene match. From germline, CDR1 is MGHRA and CDR2 YSYEKL. CDR3 length: 17 amino acids. CDR3 nucleotide sequence: TGCGCCAGCAGCCAAGATGGGGGCGGACAGGCTTACTATGGCTACACCTTC. Translation gives CASSQDGGGQAYYGYTF.

V and J are TRBV5-4 and TRBJ1-1; 8 bases match TRBD1. V trimming: 3 bases; J trimming: 4 bases; junction bases outside the gene matches: 2. The CDR3 is 13 amino acids. Germline CDR1 reads SGHNT; CDR2 reads YYREEE (reference sequence). The CDR3 nucleotides read TGTGCCAGCAGCTCCGACAGGGGCACTGAAGCTTTCTTT. Its translation is CASSSDRGTEAFF.

The chain combines TRBV5-4 with TRBJ2-1, with 11 bases lining up with TRBD2. The germline CDR1 and CDR2 sequences are SGHNT and YYREEE (reference sequence). The V and J ends lost 1 base and 7 bases, in that order; junction bases with no gene match: 4. The CDR3 is made up of 15 amino acids. The CDR3 protein is CASSLSTSGANEQFF. The CDR3 region has the DNA TGTGCCAGCAGCTTGTCGACTAGCGGGGCTAATGAGCAGTTCTTC. Supplemented by reference TRBV5-4 and TRBJ2-1, the full variable domain reads ETGVTQSPTHLIKTRGQQVTLRCSSQSGHNTVSWYQQALGQGPQFIFQYYREEENGRGNFPPRFSGLQFPNYSSELNVNALELDDSALYLCASSLSTSGANEQFFGPGTRLTVL.

The CDR3 nucleotides are TGTGCCAGCAGCCCGGTCGGAGCGGGCGCTGAGGATGGCTACACCTTC. Translating gives CASSPVGAGAEDGYTF. J is TRBJ1-2 and V is TRBV5-6; no clear D gene. With 4 bases removed from V and 6 bases from J, the gap between germline ends came to 22 bases. In germline, CDR1 is SGHDT, CDR2 YYEEEE. The CDR3 is 16 residues long.

This clone was seen only a few times. The J gene is TRBJ1-2, the V gene TRBV7-9; D not resolved. Trimming took 1 base from V and 3 from J, leaving 6 bases between them. The CDR3 loop spans 13 amino acids. CDR1 SEHNR and CDR2 FQNEAQ come from the germline V gene (reference sequence). The CDR3 spells CASSLGADYGYTF. CDR3 DNA: TGTGCCAGCAGCTTAGGGGCCGACTATGGCTACACCTTC. The full variable domain, with the rest looked up from reference TRBV7-9 and TRBJ1-2, is DTGVSQNPRHKITKRGQNVTFRCDPISEHNRLYWYRQTLGQGPEFLTYFQNEAQLEKSRLLSDRFSAERPKGSFSTLEIQRTEQGDSAMYLCASSLGADYGYTFGSGTRLTVV.

The V gene is TRBV5-1, the J gene TRBJ2-1; 7 bases match TRBD2. This CDR3 region has 13 residues. The J segment lost 10 bases and the V segment lost 4 bases, leaving 8 bases of the junction unmatched. Germline values: CDR1 SGHRS, CDR2 YFSETQ. The DNA of the CDR3 is TGCGCCAGCAGCCCCATGGGGGAGGGGGAGCAGTTCTTC. It is translated as CASSPMGEGEQFF.

This clone was detected only once. The V call is TRBV11-3, the J call TRBJ2-7, with D possibly matching TRBD1 (5 bases). Between the trimmed V and J ends, which lost 4 bases and 2 bases, there was a span of 12 bases. The CDR3 extends over 14 amino acids. Germline values: CDR1 SGHNT, CDR2 YENEEA. The CDR3 sequence is CASSWQGHPYEQYF. CDR3 nucleotides: TGTGCCAGCAGCTGGCAGGGTCATCCCTACGAGCAGTACTTC.

This chain joins TRBV6-5 and TRBJ2-7, with 11 bases fitting TRBD2. Germline CDR1 MNHEY, CDR2 SVGAGI. Unmatched junction bases numbered 7, after V lost 6 bases and J lost 3 bases. The CDR3 loop spans 15 amino acids. Here the CDR3 reads CASRTLAGGFYEQYF. The CDR3 DNA reads as TGTGCCAGCAGAACGTTAGCGGGAGGGTTCTACGAGCAGTACTTC.

The rearrangement uses TRBV11-3 and TRBJ1-2; 10 nucleotides align to TRBD1. The CDR3 totals 15 residues. Trimming at V came to 5 bases and at J to 4 bases, leaving 7 bases not matched to a gene. CDR1 and CDR2 from the germline V gene are SGHNT and YENEEA. The CDR3 loop reads CASSPGTGAFYGYTF. The CDR3 DNA sequence: TGTGCCAGCAGCCCAGGGACAGGGGCGTTCTATGGCTACACCTTC.

V usage is TRBV14 and J usage is TRBJ2-7, with 9 bases aligning to TRBD2. This CDR3 has 15 amino acids. The V and J ends lost 6 bases and 2 bases, in that order; junction bases with no gene match: 8. Per germline, CDR1 SGHDN and CDR2 FVKESK. This CDR3 is CASRRTGTSTYEQYF. The DNA for the CDR3 is TGTGCCAGCAGACGAACCGGGACTAGCACCTACGAGCAGTACTTC. Full variable domain (missing parts from reference TRBV14 and TRBJ2-7): EAGVTQFPSHSVIEKGQTVTLRCDPISGHDNLYWYRRVMGKEIKFLLHFVKESKQDESGMPNNRFLAERTGGTYSTLKVQPAELEDSGVYFCASRRTGTSTYEQYFGPGTRLTVT.

The chain employs TRBV6-2 or TRBV6-3 and TRBJ1-2; 9 bases match TRBD1. Germline CDR1 reads MNHEY; CDR2 reads SVGEGT. The CDR3 runs 16 residues. J was trimmed by 6 bases and V by 3 bases; bases with no gene match: 11. The chain's CDR3 is CASSYSRTGDRHGYTF. DNA for the CDR3: TGTGCCAGCAGTTATAGTCGGACAGGGGACCGGCATGGCTACACCTTC.

In the case of this clone: One end of the junction does not line up with germline, which may come from a read error. This rearrangement joins TRBV2 to TRBJ2-1, with D possibly being TRBD2 (6 bases). This CDR3 is 15 amino acids long. The V gene's germline CDR1 is SNHLY and CDR2 FYNNEI. The chain's CDR3 is CANSLLGGGHYRQFF. The CDR3 DNA reads TGTGCCAACAGTCTGTTGGGAGGAGGACACTACCGGCAGTTCTTC. Using reference TRBV2 and TRBJ2-1 for the parts outside the CDR3, the full variable domain is EPEVTQTPSHQVTQMGQEVILRCVPISNHLYFYWYRQILGQKVEFLVSFYNNEISEKSEIFDDQFSVERPDGSNFTLKIRSTKLEDSAMYFCANSLLGGGHYRQFFGPGTRLTVL.

This chain links TRBV30 with TRBJ2-3; D might be TRBD2 (6 bases). CDR3 length: 14 amino acids. Germline V gene lookup returns CDR1 GTSNPN and CDR2 SVGIG (reference sequence). CDR3 bases: TGTGCTTGGGGGATCGGCGGGGGCACAGATACGCAGTATTTT. Translated, it gives CAWGIGGGTDTQYF.

CDR3 residues: CAISGGTGLKEQFF. The CDR3 nucleotides are TGTGCCATCAGTGGCGGGACAGGGCTAAAGGAGCAGTTCTTC. The genes are TRBV10-3 and TRBJ2-1; the match to TRBD1 covers 9 bases. CDR1 is ENHRY and CDR2 is SYGVKD in the germline V gene. V lost 4 bases to trimming and J lost 10 bases; unmatched junction nucleotides: 8. The CDR3 is made up of 14 amino acids.

The table lists this clone with a few counts. The chain uses TRBV7-9 and TRBJ1-1; no firm D call. This CDR3 contains 14 residues. In germline, CDR1 is SEHNR, CDR2 FQNEAQ (reference sequence). V shed 3 bases and J shed 4 bases, with 12 bases lying between them. The CDR3 DNA follows: TGTGCCAGCAGCTTGAGCCGGGGAACCACTGAAGCTTTCTTT. It yields the protein CASSLSRGTTEAFF.

As concerns this clone: Additional DNA sequences in this sample encode the identical CDR3. The gene calls are TRBV18 and TRBJ1-2; 7 bases match TRBD1. The CDR3 is 13 residues long. V shed 6 bases, J shed 8 bases, and the junction held 9 bases outside the gene matches. Germline assignment: CDR1 KGHSH and CDR2 LQKENI. This CDR3 is CASSPDRERGYTF. The CDR3 DNA sequence: TGTGCCAGCTCCCCCGACAGGGAGAGGGGCTACACCTTC.

The V and J genes are TRBV5-1 and TRBJ1-1; 9 nucleotides line up with TRBD1. This CDR3 is 15 amino acids long. The junction had 9 bases not matched to a gene; V was cut back by 4 bases and J by 5 bases. Per the germline V gene, CDR1 is SGHRS and CDR2 is YFSETQ. The CDR3 region has the DNA TGCGCCAGCAGCCTATTTGACAGGGGGGGAACTGAAGCTTTCTTT. It yields the protein CASSLFDRGGTEAFF.

This chain uses TRBV7-6 with TRBJ2-1; TRBD2 matches at 10 bases. Germline CDR1 SGHVS, CDR2 FNYEAQ. V dropped 5 bases and J dropped 8; count of bases not matched to a gene: 9. The CDR3 is 15 residues long. CDR3 coding DNA: TGTGCCAGCAGCCTCGAACTAGCGGGATACGATGAGCAGTTCTTC. Amino acids: CASSLELAGYDEQFF.

The gene calls are TRBV11-3 and TRBJ1-1, with TRBD1 matching over 9 bases. This CDR3 is built from 14 residues. Germline V gene data show CDR1 as SGHNT and CDR2 as YENEEA. V shed 5 bases and J 5 bases; nucleotides not matched to a gene: 6. CDR3 nucleotide sequence: TGTGCCAGCAGCGCACAGGGGGCCAGGACTGAAGCTTTCTTT. Translating gives CASSAQGARTEAFF.

The CDR3 region has the DNA TGTGCCAGCATCAACCCGGGACACTTCTTTAACTATGGCTACACCTTC. The encoded protein is CASINPGHFFNYGYTF. The rearrangement links TRBV11-2 to TRBJ1-2, with D perhaps TRBD1 (6 bases). From germline, CDR1 is SGHAT and CDR2 FQNNGV. This CDR3 is 16 amino acids long. The V end was cut by 7 bases, the J end by 1 base, with 19 bases between.

V gene TRBV5-1 combines with J gene TRBJ1-3; no clear D gene. The V end was cut by 5 bases, the J end by 4 bases, with 16 bases between. The CDR3 has 15 residues. CDR1 is SGHRS and CDR2 is YFSETQ in the germline V gene. The CDR3 sequence: CASSSGLNSGNTIYF. Written as DNA, the CDR3 is TGCGCCAGCAGTTCTGGACTGAACTCCGGAAACACCATATATTTT.

The CDR3 DNA reads as TGTGCCTGGGAGCGGGACCGATATTACAATGAGCAGTTCTTC. It encodes CAWERDRYYNEQFF. This sequence joins TRBV30 and TRBJ2-1; 7 nucleotides align to TRBD2. Looked up from germline, CDR1 is GTSNPN and CDR2 is SVGIG (reference sequence). This CDR3 spans 14 amino acids. The V segment lost 5 bases and the J segment 4 bases; nucleotides outside the gene matches: 8.

This clone was observed a single time. V usage is TRBV4-3 and J usage is TRBJ2-5; D call uncertain. CDR1 LGHNA and CDR2 YSLEER come from the germline V gene. Trimming removed 0 bases at V and 4 bases at J, with 15 bases between. The CDR3 loop spans 16 amino acids. The CDR3 region has the DNA TGCGCCAGCAGCCAAGAAATTCCGCCCGGAGCAGAGACCCAGTACTTC. It is translated as CASSQEIPPGAETQYF.